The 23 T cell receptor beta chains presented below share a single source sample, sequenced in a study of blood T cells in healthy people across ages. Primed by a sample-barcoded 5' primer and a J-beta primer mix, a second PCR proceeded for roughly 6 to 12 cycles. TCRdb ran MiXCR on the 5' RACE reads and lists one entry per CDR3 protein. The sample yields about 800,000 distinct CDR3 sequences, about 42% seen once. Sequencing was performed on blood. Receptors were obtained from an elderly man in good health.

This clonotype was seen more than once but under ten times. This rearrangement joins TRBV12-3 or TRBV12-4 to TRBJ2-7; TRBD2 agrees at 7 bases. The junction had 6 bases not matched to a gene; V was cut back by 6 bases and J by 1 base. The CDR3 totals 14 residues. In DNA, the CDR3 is TGTGCCAGCAGCTCTAAGGGAGGGTCCTACGAGCAGTACTTC. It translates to CASSSKGGSYEQYF.

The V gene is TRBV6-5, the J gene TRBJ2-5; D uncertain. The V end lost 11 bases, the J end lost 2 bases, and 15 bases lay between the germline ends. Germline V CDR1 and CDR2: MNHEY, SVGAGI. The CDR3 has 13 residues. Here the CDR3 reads CAGWIQPQETQYF. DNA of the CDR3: TGTGCCGGTTGGATACAGCCACAAGAGACCCAGTACTTC.

The CDR3 DNA reads as TGTGCCTGGAGTTGGGGTGGGGAGCAGTACTTC. Protein sequence: CAWSWGGEQYF. The J gene is TRBJ2-5, the V gene TRBV30; weak D call: TRBD2 (5 bases). Germline CDR1 and CDR2: GTSNPN and SVGIG (reference sequence). V was pared by 2 bases and J by 11 bases, with 12 bases between. The CDR3 contains 11 residues. The full variable domain, completed using reference TRBV30 and TRBJ2-5, is SQTIHQWPATLVQPVGSPLSLECTVEGTSNPNLYWYRQAAGRGLQLLFYSVGIGQISSEVPQNLSASRPQDRQFILSSKKLLLSDSGFYLCAWSWGGEQYFGPGTRLLVL.

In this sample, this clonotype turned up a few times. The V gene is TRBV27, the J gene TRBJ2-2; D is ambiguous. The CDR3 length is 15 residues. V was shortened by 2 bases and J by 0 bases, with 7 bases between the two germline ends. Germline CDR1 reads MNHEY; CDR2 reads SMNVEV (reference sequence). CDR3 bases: TGTGCCAGCAGTTTACGCGTCACGAACACCGGGGAGCTGTTTTTT. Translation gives CASSLRVTNTGELFF.

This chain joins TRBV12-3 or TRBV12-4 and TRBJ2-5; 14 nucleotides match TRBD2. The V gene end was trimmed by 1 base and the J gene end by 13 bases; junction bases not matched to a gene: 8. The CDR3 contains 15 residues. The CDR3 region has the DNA TGTGCCAGCAGTTTAGGACTAGCGGGAGGGCCAGCACGGTACTTC. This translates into CASSLGLAGGPARYF.

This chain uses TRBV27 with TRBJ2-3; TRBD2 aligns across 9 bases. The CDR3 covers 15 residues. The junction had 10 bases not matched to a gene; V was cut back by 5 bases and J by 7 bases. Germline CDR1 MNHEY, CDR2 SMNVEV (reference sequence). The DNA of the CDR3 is TGTGCCAGCAGTCCCCGGGCGGGAGGGCCGAATACGCAGTATTTT. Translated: CASSPRAGGPNTQYF.

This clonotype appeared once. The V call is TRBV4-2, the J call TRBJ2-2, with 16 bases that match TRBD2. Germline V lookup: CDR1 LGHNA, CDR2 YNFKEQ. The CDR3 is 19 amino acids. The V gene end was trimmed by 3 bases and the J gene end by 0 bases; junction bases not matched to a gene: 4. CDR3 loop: CASSHPGTSGRANTGELFF. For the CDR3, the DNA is TGTGCCAGCAGCCACCCTGGGACTAGCGGGAGGGCGAACACCGGGGAGCTGTTTTTT.

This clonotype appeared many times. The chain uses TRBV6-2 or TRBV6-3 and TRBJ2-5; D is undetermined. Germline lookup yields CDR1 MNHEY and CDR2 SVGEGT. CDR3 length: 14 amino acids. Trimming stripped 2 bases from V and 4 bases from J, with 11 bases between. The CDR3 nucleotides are TGTGCCAGCAGTTACGTGGACCCCGGAGAGACCCAGTACTTC. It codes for CASSYVDPGETQYF.

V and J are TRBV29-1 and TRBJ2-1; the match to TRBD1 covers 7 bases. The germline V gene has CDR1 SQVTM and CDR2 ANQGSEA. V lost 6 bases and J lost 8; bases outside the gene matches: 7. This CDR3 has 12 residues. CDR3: CSVVGTVDEQFF. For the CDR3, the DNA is TGCAGCGTCGTAGGGACAGTCGATGAGCAGTTCTTC.

The CDR3 sequence is CAWNRGRPYGYTF. CDR3 bases: TGTGCCTGGAATCGAGGACGGCCCTATGGCTACACCTTC. The genes are TRBV30 and TRBJ1-2; D call uncertain. V lost 4 bases, J lost 4 bases, and 13 bases lay in between. CDR3 length equals 13 residues. Germline CDR1 and CDR2: GTSNPN and SVGIG (reference sequence).

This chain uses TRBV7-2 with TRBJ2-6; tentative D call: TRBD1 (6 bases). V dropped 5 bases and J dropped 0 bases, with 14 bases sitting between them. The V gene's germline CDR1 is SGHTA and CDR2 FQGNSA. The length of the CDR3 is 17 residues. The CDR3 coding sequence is TGTGCCAGCAGCCTTTACCCACAGGGCTCTGGGGCCAACGTCCTGACTTTC. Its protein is CASSLYPQGSGANVLTF.

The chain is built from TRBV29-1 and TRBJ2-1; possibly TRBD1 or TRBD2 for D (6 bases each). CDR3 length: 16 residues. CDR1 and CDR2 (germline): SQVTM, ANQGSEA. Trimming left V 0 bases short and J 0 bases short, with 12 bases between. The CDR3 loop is CSVEDPGAGSYNEQFF. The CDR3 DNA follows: TGCAGCGTTGAAGATCCGGGGGCGGGCTCCTACAATGAGCAGTTCTTC.

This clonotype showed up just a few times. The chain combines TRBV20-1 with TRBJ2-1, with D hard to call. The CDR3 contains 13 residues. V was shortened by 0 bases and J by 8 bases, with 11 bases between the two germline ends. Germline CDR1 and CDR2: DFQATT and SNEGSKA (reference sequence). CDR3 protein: CSARDWDLDEQFF. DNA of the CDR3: TGCAGTGCTAGAGATTGGGATTTGGATGAGCAGTTCTTC.

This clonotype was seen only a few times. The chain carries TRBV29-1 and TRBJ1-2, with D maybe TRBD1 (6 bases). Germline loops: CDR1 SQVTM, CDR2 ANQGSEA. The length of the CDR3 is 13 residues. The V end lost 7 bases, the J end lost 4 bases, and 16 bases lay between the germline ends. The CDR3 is CSGMGGDAYGYTF. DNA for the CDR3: TGCAGCGGAATGGGGGGCGATGCCTATGGCTACACCTTC.

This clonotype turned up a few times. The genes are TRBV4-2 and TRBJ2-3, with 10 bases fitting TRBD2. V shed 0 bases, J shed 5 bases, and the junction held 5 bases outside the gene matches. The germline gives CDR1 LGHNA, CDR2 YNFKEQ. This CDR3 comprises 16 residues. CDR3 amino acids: CASSQELAGKIDTQYF. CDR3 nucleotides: TGTGCCAGCAGCCAAGAACTAGCGGGAAAGATAGATACGCAGTATTTT.

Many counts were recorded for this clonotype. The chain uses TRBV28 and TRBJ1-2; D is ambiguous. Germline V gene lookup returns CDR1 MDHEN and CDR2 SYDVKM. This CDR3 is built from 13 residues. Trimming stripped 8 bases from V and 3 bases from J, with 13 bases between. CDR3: CASSLGQHYGYTF. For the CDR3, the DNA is TGTGCCAGCTCCCTCGGGCAACACTATGGCTACACCTTC.

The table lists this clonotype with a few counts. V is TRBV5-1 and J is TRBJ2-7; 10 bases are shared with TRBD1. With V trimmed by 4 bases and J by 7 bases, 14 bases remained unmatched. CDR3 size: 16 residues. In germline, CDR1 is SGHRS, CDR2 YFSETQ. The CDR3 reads CASSTYGTGAYNEQYF. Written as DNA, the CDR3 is TGCGCCAGCAGCACCTACGGGACAGGGGCCTACAATGAGCAGTACTTC.

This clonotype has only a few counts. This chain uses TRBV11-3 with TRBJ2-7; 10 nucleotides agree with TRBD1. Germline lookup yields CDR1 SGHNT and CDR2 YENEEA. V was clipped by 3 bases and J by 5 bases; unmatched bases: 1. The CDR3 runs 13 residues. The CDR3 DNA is TGTGCCAGCAGCTTCGGACAGGGGGACGAGCAGTACTTC. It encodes CASSFGQGDEQYF.

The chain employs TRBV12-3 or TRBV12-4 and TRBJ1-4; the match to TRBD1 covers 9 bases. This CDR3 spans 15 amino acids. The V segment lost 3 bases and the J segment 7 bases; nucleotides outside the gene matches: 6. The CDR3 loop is CASSFRQGDGEKLFF. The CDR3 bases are TGTGCCAGCAGTTTTCGACAGGGGGACGGTGAAAAACTGTTTTTT.

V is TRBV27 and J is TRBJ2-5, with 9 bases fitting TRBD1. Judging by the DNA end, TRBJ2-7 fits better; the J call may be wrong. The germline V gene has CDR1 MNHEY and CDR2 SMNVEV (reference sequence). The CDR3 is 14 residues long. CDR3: CASSSLDRGHEQYF. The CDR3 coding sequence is TGTGCCAGCAGTTCCCTGGACAGGGGTCACGAGCAGTACTTC.

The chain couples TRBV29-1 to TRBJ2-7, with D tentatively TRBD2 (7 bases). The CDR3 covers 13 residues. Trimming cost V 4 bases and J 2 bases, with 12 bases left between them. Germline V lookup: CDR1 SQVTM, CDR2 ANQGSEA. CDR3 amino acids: CSVVGGLAYEQYF. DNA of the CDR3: TGCAGCGTTGTCGGGGGGCTAGCCTACGAGCAGTACTTC.

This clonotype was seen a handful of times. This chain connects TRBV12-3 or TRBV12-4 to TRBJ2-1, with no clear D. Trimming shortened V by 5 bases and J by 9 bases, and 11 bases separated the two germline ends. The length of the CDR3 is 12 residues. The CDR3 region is CASSPALSEQFF. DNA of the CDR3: TGTGCCAGCAGTCCAGCCCTCAGTGAGCAGTTCTTC.

The CDR3: CASSEGTGGRGYTF. CDR3 nucleotides: TGTGCCAGCAGTGAAGGTACAGGGGGTCGTGGCTACACCTTC. This chain connects TRBV6-1 to TRBJ1-2, with TRBD1 identical over 8 bases. V trimming: 1 base; J trimming: 7 bases; junction bases outside the gene matches: 5. Germline values: CDR1 MNHNS, CDR2 SASEGT. This CDR3 contains 14 residues.